The 3 T cell receptor beta chains below all came from one sample that was sequenced in a study of cytomegalovirus exposure and HLA in healthy donors. Researchers ran the PCR with 60 Vbeta and 13 Jbeta primers. Profiled with immunoSEQ multiplex PCR; TCRdb holds only in-frame clones, not every one. Of 50,000 to 65,000 clones in the sample, approximately 75% were seen once. The specimen was PBMCs. The source is a man aged 50-59 years in good health and CMV-seropositive.

This clone appeared a few times. V gene TRBV19 combines with J gene TRBJ1-1; TRBD1 aligns across 7 bases. Germline V gene lookup returns CDR1 LNHDA and CDR2 SQIVND (reference sequence). V was clipped by 10 bases and J by 0 bases; unmatched bases: 8. The CDR3 runs 14 residues. CDR3 in amino acids: CATRQGRMNTEAFF. CDR3 DNA: TGTGCCACCCGACAGGGCAGGATGAACACTGAAGCTTTCTTT.

This clone was recorded a few times. This chain uses TRBV14 with TRBJ1-1; the D gene is possibly TRBD1 (5 bases). CDR1 and CDR2 (germline): SGHDN, FVKESK. CDR3 size: 15 residues. The ends were cut back, 4 bases at V and 0 bases at J, with 12 bases in the middle. The CDR3 is CASSPNWGLNTEAFF. CDR3 nucleotide sequence: TGTGCCAGCAGCCCAAACTGGGGCTTGAACACTGAAGCTTTCTTT.

The J gene is TRBJ2-1, the V gene TRBV19; 10 positions match TRBD2. The V gene end was trimmed by 5 bases and the J gene end by 8 bases; junction bases not matched to a gene: 12. The CDR3 spans 16 residues. Germline assignment: CDR1 LNHDA and CDR2 SQIVND (reference sequence). CDR3 region: CASSAEGSGGVHEQFF. DNA of the CDR3: TGTGCCAGTAGTGCAGAGGGGAGCGGGGGGGTCCATGAGCAGTTCTTC.